Presented here are 20 T cell receptor beta chains from one specimen sequenced in a study of OX40 agonist ivuxolimab in advanced cancers. Profiled with immunoSEQ multiplex PCR; TCRdb holds only in-frame clones, not every one. The top ten clones hold around a tenth of a sample with about 24,000 clones, around 90% of them seen once. The sample consisted of CD4+ or CD8+ T cells sorted from blood, taken in a trial of the OX40 agonist ivuxolimab. The receptors derive from an adult with an advanced solid tumor such as melanoma, head and neck, liver or kidney cancer.

This clone is categorized as medium-sized. The gene calls are TRBV7-9 and TRBJ2-1; D is ambiguous. CDR1 and CDR2 (germline): SEHNR, FQNEAQ (reference sequence). The V end lost 8 bases, the J end lost 0 bases, and 14 bases lay between the germline ends. CDR3 size: 15 residues. The CDR3 DNA follows: TGTGCCAGCCAAGGGCTACTGAGCTCCTACAATGAGCAGTTCTTC. This sequence encodes CASQGLLSSYNEQFF.

V gene TRBV19 combines with J gene TRBJ1-5, with 7 bases lining up with TRBD1. V lost 0 bases, J lost 7 bases, and 6 bases stayed unmatched. The CDR3 sequence is 15 residues long. Germline values: CDR1 LNHDA, CDR2 SQIVND (reference sequence). The CDR3 DNA reads as TGTGCCAGTAGTATAGACGGCAGGGGGTGGCAGCCCCAGCATTTT. Translated: CASSIDGRGWQPQHF.

The chain uses TRBV6-1 and TRBJ2-7, with no clear D. Germline V lookup: CDR1 MNHNS, CDR2 SASEGT. This CDR3 comprises 14 residues. V lost 5 bases to trimming and J lost 5 bases, with 16 bases between them. The CDR3 sequence is CASSRTPLIDEQYF. CDR3 in DNA: TGTGCCAGCAGTAGAACTCCCCTGATTGACGAGCAGTACTTC.

The chain has TRBV5-1 and TRBJ2-2; D remains ambiguous. The CDR3 loop spans 16 amino acids. V was clipped by 4 bases and J by 4 bases, with 17 bases between them. Germline-derived CDR1 and CDR2 are SGHRS and YFSETQ. This CDR3 reads CASSKTSTDLTGELFF. CDR3 in DNA: TGCGCCAGCAGCAAAACATCCACGGACCTCACCGGGGAGCTGTTTTTT.

The rearrangement uses TRBV28 and TRBJ1-5, with a tentative D call TRBD1 (6 bases). The CDR3 contains 16 residues. Germline loops: CDR1 MDHEN, CDR2 SYDVKM. Trimming took 7 bases from V and 3 from J, leaving 19 bases between them. CDR3 sequence reads: CASNPTGRGHNQPQHF. CDR3 bases: TGTGCCAGCAATCCTACAGGGAGGGGACACAATCAGCCCCAGCATTTT.

The chain uses TRBV25-1 and TRBJ1-1; D is perhaps TRBD1 (5 bases). Germline V CDR1 and CDR2: MGHDK, SYGVNS. The CDR3 loop spans 15 amino acids. V was cut by 5 bases and J by 4 bases, with 17 bases left in between. CDR3 loop: CASSPLGGVSTEAFF. DNA for the CDR3: TGTGCCAGCAGTCCCCTCGGAGGGGTCAGCACTGAAGCTTTCTTT.

This clone was seen a few times. The J gene is TRBJ1-5, the V gene TRBV19; 8 bases match TRBD1. Germline CDR1 reads LNHDA; CDR2 reads SQIVND (reference sequence). V dropped 1 base and J dropped 2; count of bases not matched to a gene: 1. CDR3 length equals 15 residues. The CDR3 loop is CASSIVTGGNQPQHF. The CDR3 DNA reads as TGTGCCAGTAGTATAGTGACAGGGGGCAATCAGCCCCAGCATTTT.

This chain links TRBV6-5 with TRBJ2-7, with TRBD1 matching 9 bases. The germline V gene encodes CDR1 MNHEY and CDR2 SVGAGI. CDR3 length equals 15 residues. J was trimmed by 2 bases and V by 7 bases; bases with no gene match: 9. CDR3 loop: CASTSTGGRTYEQYF. The CDR3 bases are TGTGCCAGCACCTCGACAGGGGGACGGACCTACGAGCAGTACTTC.

V gene TRBV7-9 combines with J gene TRBJ2-7; 9 positions match TRBD2. Trimming at V came to 2 bases and at J to 2 bases, leaving 13 bases not matched to a gene. CDR3 length: 18 amino acids. Germline CDR1 reads SEHNR; CDR2 reads FQNEAQ (reference sequence). CDR3: CASSLLGLAGKGTYEQYF. CDR3 nucleotides: TGTGCCAGCAGCTTACTTGGGCTAGCGGGAAAAGGGACCTACGAGCAGTACTTC.

The chain couples TRBV18 to TRBJ1-5, with 11 bases that match TRBD1. J was trimmed by 7 bases and V by 6 bases; bases with no gene match: 8. Germline V CDR1 and CDR2: KGHSH, LQKENI. The CDR3 is 15 residues long. The CDR3 coding sequence is TGTGCCAGCTCTCCCGGGACAGGGGGAGGGCAGCCCCAGCATTTT. This translates into CASSPGTGGGQPQHF.

This sequence joins TRBV2 and TRBJ2-3; D possibly corresponds to TRBD1 (6 bases). The CDR3 has 15 amino acids. CDR1 and CDR2 from the germline V gene are SNHLY and FYNNEI. V dropped 9 bases and J dropped 0 bases, with 16 bases sitting between them. CDR3 region: CASTPGTPSTDTQYF. The CDR3 DNA follows: TGTGCCAGTACTCCCGGGACACCTAGCACAGATACGCAGTATTTT.

The chain uses TRBV2 and TRBJ1-5; 8 bases are a match to TRBD1. CDR3 length: 13 residues. Germline CDR1 and CDR2: SNHLY and FYNNEI. V lost 6 bases, J lost 2 bases, and 0 bases stayed unmatched. The CDR3 nucleotides are TGTGCCAGCAGGGGACAGGGCAATCAGCCCCAGCATTTT. Its protein is CASRGQGNQPQHF.

The rearrangement links TRBV18 to TRBJ1-5; no definite D call. Trimming took 2 bases from V and 0 from J, leaving 5 bases between them. Germline CDR1 reads KGHSH; CDR2 reads LQKENI. This CDR3 is built from 14 residues. The CDR3, as DNA: TGTGCCAGCTCACCAGTTAATAGCAATCAGCCCCAGCATTTT. Amino acid sequence: CASSPVNSNQPQHF. Supplemented by reference TRBV18 and TRBJ1-5, the full variable domain reads NAGVMQNPRHLVRRRGQEARLRCSPMKGHSHVYWYRQLPEEGLKFMVYLQKENIIDESGMPKERFSAEFPKEGPSILRIQQVVRGDSAAYFCASSPVNSNQPQHFGDGTRLSIL.

The chain links TRBV11-2 to TRBJ2-6; D is uncertain. CDR1 is SGHAT and CDR2 is FQNNGV in the germline V gene. Trimming took off 8 bases at V and 4 bases at J, with 9 bases between the two ends. CDR3 length equals 13 residues. The CDR3 spells CASGGVGANVLTF. The CDR3 DNA reads as TGTGCCAGCGGTGGGGTAGGGGCCAACGTCCTGACTTTC.

The V call is TRBV7-2, the J call TRBJ2-3; 7 positions match TRBD2. V lost 1 base, J lost 2 bases, and 6 bases stayed unmatched. CDR1 is SGHTA and CDR2 is FQGNSA in the germline V gene. The CDR3 totals 16 residues. CDR3: CASSLVAGLLTDTQYF. In DNA form, the CDR3 reads TGTGCCAGCAGCTTAGTGGCGGGACTACTCACAGATACGCAGTATTTT. The variable domain in full, with the rest retrieved from reference TRBV7-2 and TRBJ2-3, is GAGVSQSPSNKVTEKGKDVELRCDPISGHTALYWYRQSLGQGLEFLIYFQGNSAPDKSGLPSDRFSAERTGGSVSTLTIQRTQQEDSAVYLCASSLVAGLLTDTQYFGPGTRLTVL.

The gene calls are TRBV18 and TRBJ1-1; D is possibly TRBD1 (6 bases). Per germline, CDR1 KGHSH and CDR2 LQKENI. The CDR3 is 12 residues long. V was clipped by 6 bases and J by 10 bases, with 15 bases between them. CDR3 in amino acids: CASSPTGSRAFF. The CDR3 DNA is TGTGCCAGCTCCCCAACAGGGTCGAGAGCTTTCTTT.

The chain is built from TRBV6-6 and TRBJ1-3, with D unresolved. The length of the CDR3 is 14 residues. Germline V CDR1 and CDR2: MNHNY, SVGAGI (reference sequence). The V end was cut by 6 bases, the J end by 4 bases, with 13 bases between. CDR3 DNA sequence: TGTGCCAGCAGCGAGAAGACTCGCGGAAACACCATATATTTT. As protein: CASSEKTRGNTIYF.

The CDR3 protein is CASSRENGGVYYGYTF. For the CDR3, the DNA is TGTGCCAGCAGCCGGGAAAACGGGGGGGTTTACTATGGCTACACCTTC. The chain carries TRBV5-4 and TRBJ1-2; tentative D call: TRBD1 (5 bases). The V and J ends lost 4 bases and 3 bases respectively, with 19 bases between them. The CDR3 is made up of 16 amino acids. CDR1 and CDR2 (germline): SGHNT, YYREEE (reference sequence).

The chain couples TRBV5-1 to TRBJ1-2; D call uncertain. The V end was cut by 3 bases, the J end by 2 bases, with 8 bases between. Per germline, CDR1 SGHRS and CDR2 YFSETQ. CDR3 size: 13 residues. Written as DNA, the CDR3 is TGCGCCAGCAGCTCAAGCAACAACTATGGCTACACCTTC. It encodes CASSSSNNYGYTF.

This sequence joins TRBV5-1 and TRBJ2-5; perhaps TRBD2 as D (5 bases). The germline gives CDR1 SGHRS, CDR2 YFSETQ. V was trimmed by 0 bases and J by 5 bases, leaving 14 bases between them. There are 15 residues in the CDR3. As DNA, the CDR3 is TGCGCCAGCAGCTTGGTTCCCAATACGGGGGAGACCCAGTACTTC. Its protein is CASSLVPNTGETQYF.